Listed below are T cell receptor beta chains from one sample, sequenced in a study of T cells in Graves' hyperthyroidism and ophthalmopathy. Each CDR3 protein is one row after TCRdb ran MiXCR on the multiplex PCR reads. The data hold approximately 600,000 distinct CDR3 sequences, with roughly 14% observed a single time. The sample taken for sequencing was blood. These receptors were collected from a middle-aged woman with Graves' ophthalmopathy. CDR3s include the opening cysteine and the closing phenylalanine or tryptophan. A D gene is named only where the DNA matches it firmly. Only some rows state a clone size, as once, few, many or a class for expanded clones.

v_call	clone_size	d_call	j_call	cdr3_aa	cdr3_nt
TRBV6-5	many	TRBD1	TRBJ1-1	CASSYSITGGDTEAFF	TGTGCCAGCAGTTACTCGATAACAGGGGGGGACACTGAAGCTTTCTTT
TRBV7-9	many	-	TRBJ1-2	CASTDSGNYGYTF	TGTGCCAGCACCGACTCCGGAAACTATGGCTACACCTTC
TRBV3-1	-	-	TRBJ1-2	CASSQERGRGGYTF	TGTGCCAGCAGCCAAGAGCGGGGAAGGGGTGGCTACACCTTC
TRBV12-3/TRBV12-4	many	-	TRBJ1-2	CASSSRGGYGYTF	TGTGCCAGCAGTTCCAGGGGCGGCTATGGCTACACCTTC
TRBV19	-	TRBD1	TRBJ1-1	CASKGDRPNTEAFF	TGTGCCAGTAAAGGGGACAGGCCGAACACTGAAGCTTTCTTT
TRBV28	many	-	TRBJ2-7	CASSFDRRIEQYF	TGTGCCAGCAGTTTTGACCGACGAATCGAGCAGTACTTC
TRBV3-1	few	-	TRBJ2-7	CASSQAFRSGYEQYF	TGTGCCAGCAGCCAAGCCTTCCGTTCAGGGTACGAGCAGTACTTC
TRBV19	-	-	TRBJ1-5	CASSAARGFTGFQPQHF	TGTGCCAGTAGCGCCGCCAGGGGTTTCACAGGTTTTCAGCCCCAGCATTTT
TRBV19	many	-	TRBJ1-3	CASSIGEDYSGNTIYF	TGTGCCAGTAGTATCGGAGAGGACTACTCTGGAAACACCATATATTTT
TRBV12-3/TRBV12-4	many	-	TRBJ1-5	CASSLKLLQGRFNQPQHF	TGTGCCAGCAGTTTAAAGCTCCTTCAAGGTCGGTTTAACCAGCCCCAGCATTTT
TRBV6-4	many	TRBD1	TRBJ1-2	CASNQDRASGGYTF	TGTGCCAGCAATCAGGACAGGGCTTCTGGTGGCTACACCTTC
TRBV20-1	many	-	TRBJ2-3	CSATRLDGTDTQYF	TGCAGTGCTACGCGACTAGATGGGACAGATACGCAGTATTTT
TRBV20-1	many	-	TRBJ2-5	CSAGVYQETQYF	TGCAGTGCTGGAGTTTACCAAGAGACCCAGTACTTC
TRBV11-3	-	-	TRBJ1-3	CASSLFPRRNTIYF	TGTGCCAGCAGCTTATTCCCCAGAAGAAACACCATATATTTT
TRBV4-2	-	-	TRBJ2-2	CASSQGALVRGSTGELFF	TGTGCCAGCAGCCAAGGAGCCCTCGTCAGGGGAAGCACCGGGGAGCTGTTTTTT
TRBV7-2	many	-	TRBJ1-2	CASSLAAGAGYGYTF	TGTGCCAGCAGCTTAGCTGCGGGGGCCGGCTATGGCTACACCTTC
TRBV6-2/TRBV6-3	-	-	TRBJ1-6	CASRQHLNSPLHF	TGTGCCAGCAGACAGCATTTAAATTCACCCCTCCACTTT
TRBV11-1	many	-	TRBJ1-2	CASSLEADYGYTF	TGTGCCAGCAGCTTAGAGGCAGACTATGGCTACACCTTC
TRBV6-5	many	-	TRBJ1-1	CASRHLTNTEAFF	TGTGCCAGCAGACACCTAACGAACACTGAAGCTTTCTTT
TRBV20-1	few	-	TRBJ2-5	CSARDWSAPFQETQYF	TGCAGTGCTAGAGATTGGTCAGCACCCTTCCAAGAGACCCAGTACTTC
TRBV6-2/TRBV6-3	-	TRBD1	TRBJ1-1	CATALLGGNTEAFF	TGTGCCACCGCCCTTTTAGGGGGCAATACTGAAGCTTTCTTT
TRBV12-3/TRBV12-4	once	TRBD1	TRBJ1-5	CASSTPGQLNQPQHF	TGTGCCAGCAGTACCCCGGGACAGCTCAATCAGCCCCAGCATTTT
TRBV2	many	TRBD1	TRBJ1-5	CASRVDREHQPQHF	TGTGCCAGCAGAGTAGACAGGGAACATCAGCCCCAGCATTTT
TRBV5-1	many	-	TRBJ2-7	CASSVGLSATYEQYF	TGCGCCAGCAGCGTGGGACTTTCGGCAACCTACGAGCAGTACTTC
TRBV6-1	-	-	TRBJ1-1	CASSSRRDTEAFF	TGTGCCAGCAGCTCGAGGCGTGACACTGAAGCTTTCTTT
TRBV20-1	many	-	TRBJ2-5	CSARDQGGLGETQYF	TGCAGTGCTAGAGATCAAGGCGGGCTGGGGGAGACCCAGTACTTC
TRBV6-5	many	TRBD2	TRBJ2-2	CASSSIGLANTGELFF	TGTGCCAGCAGTTCGATCGGACTAGCTAACACCGGGGAGCTGTTTTTT
TRBV5-5	many	TRBD2	TRBJ2-7	CASSLETGLAPEQYF	TGTGCCAGCAGCCTAGAAACGGGACTAGCGCCCGAGCAGTACTTC
TRBV6-2/TRBV6-3	many	-	TRBJ2-5	CASSSTETETQYF	TGTGCCAGCAGCTCGACGGAGACAGAGACCCAGTACTTC
TRBV14	many	-	TRBJ2-7	CASSRPLDHEQYF	TGTGCCAGCAGCCGACCGCTTGACCACGAGCAGTACTTC
TRBV29-1	-	TRBD1	TRBJ1-2	CSVYRDRGGYGYTF	TGCAGCGTTTATAGGGACAGGGGGGGCTATGGCTACACCTTC
TRBV28	many	TRBD2	TRBJ2-5	CASSSPRGVQETQYF	TGTGCCAGCAGTTCCCCGCGGGGGGTCCAAGAGACCCAGTACTTC
TRBV11-1	many	TRBD1	TRBJ1-2	CASSYGQGLAIGGYTF	TGTGCCAGCAGCTATGGACAGGGTCTGGCTATTGGGGGCTACACCTTC
TRBV29-1	many	-	TRBJ1-2	CSVESPTSYGYTF	TGCAGCGTTGAATCCCCGACCAGCTATGGCTACACCTTC
TRBV12-3/TRBV12-4	many	-	TRBJ1-2	CASSLDRESGYGYTF	TGTGCCAGCAGTTTAGACAGGGAAAGTGGCTATGGCTACACCTTC
TRBV20-1	many	-	TRBJ1-5	CSVGVSNQPQHF	TGCAGTGTTGGGGTGAGCAATCAGCCCCAGCATTTT